The 14 T cell receptor beta chains listed next were all sequenced from one sample in a study of cytomegalovirus exposure and HLA in healthy donors. Use of 60 Vbeta and 13 Jbeta primers characterized the PCR. The protocol was immunoSEQ multiplex PCR, while the TCRdb copy is restricted to in-frame clones and leaves out a portion. The table includes about 81,000 clones, 75% to 85% detected once. The source material was PBMCs. These receptor sequences come from a man aged 50 to 59 in good health and CMV-seropositive.

V and J are TRBV4-2 and TRBJ2-2; 7 bases agree with TRBD2. Trimming at V came to 0 bases and at J to 5 bases, leaving 6 bases not matched to a gene. Looked up from germline, CDR1 is LGHNA and CDR2 is YNFKEQ. The CDR3 covers 16 residues. The CDR3 sequence is CASSQEGGRPTGELFF. In nucleotides, the CDR3 is TGTGCCAGCAGCCAAGAGGGAGGGAGACCGACCGGGGAGCTGTTTTTT.

CDR3 sequence reads: CASSLGGRAREQFF. The CDR3 bases are TGTGCCAGCAGCTTGGGTGGGAGGGCCAGGGAGCAGTTCTTC. The chain is built from TRBV5-6 and TRBJ2-1; 7 bases map to TRBD2. V lost 0 bases to trimming and J lost 10 bases; unmatched junction nucleotides: 7. The germline V gene has CDR1 SGHDT and CDR2 YYEEEE. There are 14 residues in the CDR3.

The V and J genes are TRBV7-9 and TRBJ2-4; D perhaps matches TRBD1 (5 bases). Trimming pared 0 bases from V and 0 bases from J, leaving 9 bases between. The CDR3 totals 16 residues. Per germline, CDR1 SEHNR and CDR2 FQNEAQ (reference sequence). The CDR3 DNA follows: TGTGCCAGCAGCTTAGCTACAGGATTAGCCAAAAACATTCAGTACTTC. Protein: CASSLATGLAKNIQYF. Full variable domain (remainder filled in from reference TRBV7-9 and TRBJ2-4): DTGVSQNPRHKITKRGQNVTFRCDPISEHNRLYWYRQTLGQGPEFLTYFQNEAQLEKSRLLSDRFSAERPKGSFSTLEIQRTEQGDSAMYLCASSLATGLAKNIQYFGAGTRLSVL.

This chain's CDR3 is CASSRRLAGGPNEQFF. The CDR3 DNA is TGTGCCAGCAGCCGCAGACTGGCGGGAGGGCCCAATGAGCAGTTCTTC. The V call is TRBV5-4, the J call TRBJ2-1; 9 bases are shared with TRBD2. Per germline, CDR1 SGHNT and CDR2 YYREEE (reference sequence). The CDR3 is made up of 16 amino acids. Trimming took 4 bases from V and 6 from J; bases not matched to a gene: 11.

Comments on this clone: Compared with germline, one end of the junction differs, possibly owing to a read error. The chain is built from TRBV7-9 and TRBJ2-4; TRBD2 is a possible D gene (6 bases). This CDR3 is 13 amino acids long. Germline CDR1 is SEHNR and CDR2 is FQNEAQ (reference sequence). The CDR3 region has the DNA TGTGCCAGCTCTAGCGCGATCAAAAACAGTCAGTACTTC. It yields the protein CASSSAIKNSQYF.

The chain uses TRBV6-1 and TRBJ1-2; D is perhaps TRBD1 (5 bases). Germline loops: CDR1 MNHNS, CDR2 SASEGT. The CDR3 covers 13 residues. Trimming stripped 7 bases from V and 4 bases from J, with 13 bases between. The CDR3 sequence: CASTQSGGYGYTF. CDR3 DNA: TGTGCCAGCACCCAATCGGGGGGCTATGGCTACACCTTC.

This clone occurred a few times. The chain couples TRBV19 to TRBJ1-6, with 8 nucleotides matching TRBD1. Germline CDR1 is LNHDA and CDR2 is SQIVND (reference sequence). V was pared by 5 bases and J by 9 bases, with 3 bases of the junction left unmatched. The CDR3 loop spans 13 amino acids. The CDR3 loop is CASSQDRGSPLHF. CDR3 nucleotide sequence: TGTGCCAGTAGTCAAGACAGGGGTTCACCCCTCCACTTT.

This clone was recorded a few times. CDR3 nucleotides: TGTGCCAGCAGCCAAGCCGGGATTGTTGGATTCTCGAGCTCCTACGAGCAGTACTTC. Protein product: CASSQAGIVGFSSSYEQYF. The rearrangement links TRBV14 to TRBJ2-7, with D perhaps TRBD2 (5 bases). The CDR3 is 19 amino acids. The ends were cut back, 1 base at V and 0 bases at J, with 22 bases in the middle. Germline lookup yields CDR1 SGHDN and CDR2 FVKESK.

The genes are TRBV7-2 and TRBJ1-5, with a weak D call TRBD1 (6 bases). Germline CDR1 and CDR2: SGHTA and FQGNSA. The CDR3 loop spans 14 amino acids. V gave up 1 base and J gave up 4 bases, with 8 bases separating them. The DNA of the CDR3 is TGTGCCAGCAGCTTAGACAGGGTAAATCAGCCCCAGCATTTT. Protein sequence: CASSLDRVNQPQHF. Complete variable domain (other parts from reference TRBV7-2 and TRBJ1-5): GAGVSQSPSNKVTEKGKDVELRCDPISGHTALYWYRQSLGQGLEFLIYFQGNSAPDKSGLPSDRFSAERTGGSVSTLTIQRTQQEDSAVYLCASSLDRVNQPQHFGDGTRLSIL.

The rearrangement links TRBV11-3 to TRBJ1-1; tentatively, D is TRBD1 (6 bases). Germline V lookup: CDR1 SGHNT, CDR2 YENEEA. Trimming shortened V by 7 bases and J by 4 bases, and 25 bases separated the two germline ends. The CDR3 loop spans 17 amino acids. The CDR3 here is CASKRDISRGAGTEAFF. CDR3 sequence (DNA): TGTGCCAGCAAACGGGACATTTCTCGGGGGGCGGGCACTGAAGCTTTCTTT.

The gene calls are TRBV5-1 and TRBJ2-3; TRBD2 matches at 7 bases. V trimming: 0 bases; J trimming: 1 base; junction bases outside the gene matches: 5. The CDR3 has 16 amino acids. Per the germline V gene, CDR1 is SGHRS and CDR2 is YFSETQ. The chain's CDR3 is CASSLGSSGGTDTQYF. CDR3 sequence (DNA): TGCGCCAGCAGCTTGGGCTCTAGCGGAGGCACAGATACGCAGTATTTT.

The chain carries TRBV2 and TRBJ1-5; no clear D. Per germline, CDR1 SNHLY and CDR2 FYNNEI. Between the trimmed V and J ends, which lost 7 bases and 4 bases, there was a span of 14 bases. This CDR3 contains 14 residues. CDR3 nucleotide sequence: TGTGCCAGCACATTTGGGCCAACTAATCAGCCCCAGCATTTT. It yields the protein CASTFGPTNQPQHF.

This rearrangement joins TRBV29-1 to TRBJ2-2; 11 nucleotides match TRBD2. The CDR3 length is 14 residues. V lost 6 bases to trimming and J lost 2 bases; unmatched junction nucleotides: 2. CDR1 is SQVTM, CDR2 ANQGSEA, per germline. The CDR3 sequence: CSVTSGRNTGELFF. CDR3 in DNA: TGCAGCGTAACTAGCGGGAGAAACACCGGGGAGCTGTTTTTT.

For the CDR3, the DNA is TGTGCCAGCAGCTTAGCGACTAGCGGCACAGATACGCAGTATTTT. It specifies CASSLATSGTDTQYF. The genes are TRBV9 and TRBJ2-3; 8 bases are a match to TRBD2. The CDR3 is made up of 15 amino acids. The V gene end was trimmed by 4 bases and the J gene end by 1 base; junction bases not matched to a gene: 5. Germline-derived CDR1 and CDR2 are SGDLS and YYNGEE. Filled out from reference TRBV9 and TRBJ2-3, the complete variable domain reads DSGVTQTPKHLITATGQRVTLRCSPRSGDLSVYWYQQSLDQGLQFLIQYYNGEERAKGNILERFSAQQFPDLHSELNLSSLELGDSALYFCASSLATSGTDTQYFGPGTRLTVL.